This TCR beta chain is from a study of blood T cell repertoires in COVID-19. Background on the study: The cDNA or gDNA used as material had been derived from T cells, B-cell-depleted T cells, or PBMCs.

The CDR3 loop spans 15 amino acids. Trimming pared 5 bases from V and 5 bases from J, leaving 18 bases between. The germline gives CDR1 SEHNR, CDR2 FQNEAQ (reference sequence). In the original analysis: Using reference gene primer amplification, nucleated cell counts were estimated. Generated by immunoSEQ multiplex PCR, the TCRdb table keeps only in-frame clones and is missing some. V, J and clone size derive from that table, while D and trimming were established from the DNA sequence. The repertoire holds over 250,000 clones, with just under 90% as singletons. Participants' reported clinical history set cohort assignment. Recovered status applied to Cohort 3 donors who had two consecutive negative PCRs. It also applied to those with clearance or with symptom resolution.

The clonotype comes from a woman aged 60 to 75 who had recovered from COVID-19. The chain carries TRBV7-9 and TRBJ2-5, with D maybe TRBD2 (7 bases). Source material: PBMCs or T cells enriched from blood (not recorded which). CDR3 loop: CASSVEGGLWETQYF. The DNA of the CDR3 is TGTGCCAGCAGCGTAGAGGGGGGGCTGTGGGAGACCCAGTACTTC.